This paragraph covers one T cell receptor (beta chain) sequence. The antigen is undetermined. The data are from a study of cytomegalovirus exposure and HLA in healthy donors. Study outcomes and limitations: Versus the approximately 720-donor mean, an Asian-associated ancestry cluster reportedly showed fewer N-insertions in a later analysis. According to the study, roughly 160 TCR beta chains were cytomegalovirus-associated. Within an earlier analysis, most TCR beta V segments proved productive either about 87% or about 30% of the time.

The primer mix had 60 Vbeta and 13 Jbeta primers. The protocol was immunoSEQ multiplex PCR, while the TCRdb copy is restricted to in-frame clones and leaves out a portion. Altogether more than 200,000 clones are present, over 75% being singletons, with the ten largest covering roughly 1.3%. What was sequenced was PBMCs. The TCR originated in a human donor in good health.

This CDR3 reads CAWSDRLLQETQYF. CDR3 in DNA: TGTGCCTGGAGTGACCGACTATTACAAGAGACCCAGTACTTC. The V gene is TRBV30, the J gene TRBJ2-5; a weak D match, TRBD2 (5 bases). CDR1 is GTSNPN and CDR2 is SVGIG in the germline V gene (reference sequence). V was shortened by 1 base and J by 2 bases, with 11 bases between the two germline ends. This CDR3 spans 14 amino acids. The variable domain in full, completed from reference TRBV30 and TRBJ2-5, reads SQTIHQWPATLVQPVGSPLSLECTVEGTSNPNLYWYRQAAGRGLQLLFYSVGIGQISSEVPQNLSASRPQDRQFILSSKKLLLSDSGFYLCAWSDRLLQETQYFGPGTRLLVL.